The entry below describes one T cell receptor (beta chain). This sample was included in a study of blood T cell repertoires in COVID-19. Across the study: The study drew acute and convalescent COVID-19 samples from the United States, Italy and Spain. The analysed material was cDNA or gDNA that came from T cells, B-cell-depleted T cells, or PBMCs.

The CDR3 loop spans 13 amino acids. Trimming left V 3 bases short and J 2 bases short, with 8 bases between. The participants were between about 18 and 90 years old and came from about two dozen US areas. Clinical histories supplied by participants themselves formed the basis of cohort assignment. Sequencing was performed with immunoSEQ multiplex PCR; in TCRdb, only in-frame clones are kept and a portion is missing. The data contain around 130,000 clones, about 80% of them singletons. This receptor was obtained from a man aged 40-55 years with acute COVID-19. The rearrangement uses TRBV12-3 or TRBV12-4 and TRBJ2-7; weak D call: TRBD1 (5 bases). Sequencing was done on a sample of PBMCs or T cells enriched from blood (not recorded which). The CDR3, as DNA: TGTGCCAGCAGTTTCGCAGGGCCCTACGAGCAGTACTTC. It translates to CASSFAGPYEQYF.